The 15 T cell receptor beta chains reported below all come from one sample, sequenced in a study of T cell clonality in common variable immunodeficiency (dated by TCRdb to 2015 to 2017). The paper as a whole reports these results and caveats: CVID TCRbeta sequences reportedly showed fewer deletions and N-nucleotide insertions and lacked highly modified clones with 13 or more V deletions.

Libraries were built with the immunoSEQ multiplex PCR assay. In its TCRdb copy, this immuneACCESS table keeps in-frame sequences only and misses some clones. Where compared with another copy, unresolved V genes explain less than half of these, and the others have no known cause. For this sample, approximately 20,000 clones appear and none is a singleton. The top ten clonotypes cover roughly 2.5% of the sample. What these receptors recognize is not known. Sequenced input: peripheral blood mononuclear cells. These receptors were taken from a human donor with common variable immunodeficiency.

This clone was detected many times. The read is 3 residues too short to cover the CDR3 end, so that end is filled in from the germline J gene. This sequence joins TRBV20-1 and TRBJ2-7, with a weak D call TRBD2 (6 bases). The CDR3 contains 15 residues. Between the trimmed V and J ends, which lost 2 bases and 4 bases, there was a span of 18 bases. Per germline, CDR1 DFQATT and CDR2 SNEGSKA (reference sequence). CDR3 bases read: TGCAGTGCTAGAACTTGGCAGGCTAGCGCGTACGAG. Translated: CSARTWQASAYE. The full-length CDR3 reads as CSARTWQASAYEQYF.

This clone appeared many times. The CDR3 is cut off 3 residues early in the read; its end comes from the germline J gene. The chain is built from TRBV18 and TRBJ2-6; D ambiguous. V shed 5 bases and J shed 4 bases, with 9 bases lying between them. CDR1 and CDR2 (germline): KGHSH, LQKENI. The CDR3 totals 14 residues. The DNA read from the CDR3 is TGTGCCAGCTCAACCGCGGCCGGGGCCAACGTC. Translated, it gives CASSTAAGANV. The CDR3, in full, reads CASSTAAGANVLTF.

This clone came up many times. The sequence runs out 3 residues before the end of the CDR3; the remainder is reconstructed from the germline J gene. This chain joins TRBV19 and TRBJ1-6; the D is unclear. CDR3 length: 14 amino acids. The V end was cut by 10 bases, the J end by 0 bases, with 10 bases between. Germline V gene lookup returns CDR1 LNHDA and CDR2 SQIVND (reference sequence). The covered CDR3 bases are TGTGCCACCTCGCGGGGCTCCTATAATTCACCC. Its translation is CATSRGSYNSP. The CDR3 in full is CATSRGSYNSPLHF.

This clone showed up many times. The read is 3 residues too short to cover the CDR3 end, so that end is filled in from the germline J gene. This chain uses TRBV7-9 with TRBJ2-5; 8 bases align to TRBD1. J gave up 1 base and V 1 base, and 2 bases lay outside the gene matches. This CDR3 is 15 amino acids long. The germline gives CDR1 SEHNR, CDR2 FQNEAQ (reference sequence). CDR3 residues: CASSLGQGSQETQYF. The part of the CDR3 DNA that was read is TGTGCCAGCAGCTTAGGACAGGGGTCCCAAGAGACC. The full variable domain, with the rest looked up from reference TRBV7-9 and TRBJ2-5, is DTGVSQNPRHKITKRGQNVTFRCDPISEHNRLYWYRQTLGQGPEFLTYFQNEAQLEKSRLLSDRFSAERPKGSFSTLEIQRTEQGDSAMYLCASSLGQGSQETQYFGPGTRLLVL.

This clone was observed at least ten times. The CDR3 end falls 3 residues outside the read, so it is completed with the germline J gene. The rearrangement joins TRBV10-3 to TRBJ2-7; 7 nucleotides line up with TRBD1. This CDR3 is 15 amino acids long. Germline lookup yields CDR1 ENHRY and CDR2 SYGVKD. V dropped 0 bases and J dropped 2; count of bases not matched to a gene: 4. The DNA read from the CDR3 is TGTGCCATCAGTGAGTCCGGGACAGCAACCTACGAG. Translating gives CAISESGTATYE. The CDR3 in its entirety is CAISESGTATYEQYF.

This clone occurred many times. The CDR3 extends 3 residues past the end of the read, so its final part is completed from the germline J gene. This rearrangement joins TRBV7-9 to TRBJ2-3, with 9 bases aligning to TRBD2. Germline V CDR1 and CDR2: SEHNR, FQNEAQ (reference sequence). V lost 6 bases and J lost 0; bases outside the gene matches: 4. This CDR3 is built from 15 residues. CDR3 amino acids: CASRRTSDSTDTQYF. The CDR3 DNA, read in part, is TGTGCCAGCAGAAGGACTAGCGATAGCACAGATACG.

This clone has a count of ten or more. Read sequence stops 3 residues before the CDR3 end, and the germline J gene provides the missing end. The chain employs TRBV5-1 and TRBJ1-2, with TRBD1 identical over 9 bases. CDR1 and CDR2 from the germline V gene are SGHRS and YFSETQ. There are 16 residues in the CDR3. Germline trimming cut 3 bases from V and 1 base from J; bases unmatched to any gene: 7. CDR3 amino acids: CASSSRTGVLNYGYTF. CDR3 DNA (partial): TGCGCCAGCAGCTCGCGGACAGGGGTCCTTAACTATGGC.

Ten or more counts support this clone. The read finishes 3 residues shy of the CDR3 end, and the germline J gene is used to complete it. This chain joins TRBV19 and TRBJ1-1; D is undetermined. This CDR3 region has 14 residues. V shed 6 bases and J shed 3 bases, with 14 bases lying between them. Germline V lookup: CDR1 LNHDA, CDR2 SQIVND (reference sequence). The chain's CDR3 is CASRGARHDTEAFF. The CDR3 DNA, read in part, is TGTGCCAGTAGAGGAGCACGACACGACACTGAA. The full variable domain, completed using reference TRBV19 and TRBJ1-1, is DGGITQSPKYLFRKEGQNVTLSCEQNLNHDAMYWYRQDPGQGLRLIYYSQIVNDFQKGDIAEGYSVSREKKESFPLTVTSAQKNPTAFYLCASRGARHDTEAFFGQGTRLTVV.

This clone was observed at least ten times. The missing CDR3 end, 3 residues past where the read stops, is filled in from the germline J gene. The genes are TRBV20-1 and TRBJ2-1, with 12 bases fitting TRBD2. The length of the CDR3 is 16 residues. The V segment lost 0 bases and the J segment 3 bases; nucleotides outside the gene matches: 3. Germline V gene lookup returns CDR1 DFQATT and CDR2 SNEGSKA (reference sequence). The sequenced part of the CDR3 DNA is TGCAGTGCTAGAGAAGGACTAGCGGGAAACTACAATGAG. Amino acids: CSAREGLAGNYNE. The whole CDR3 region reads CSAREGLAGNYNEQFF.

This clone was found many times. The DNA ends 3 residues before the CDR3 does, and the rest of the CDR3 is filled in from the germline J gene. The V gene is TRBV20-1, the J gene TRBJ1-4, with TRBD1 identical over 8 bases. CDR1 and CDR2 from the germline V gene are DFQATT and SNEGSKA (reference sequence). This CDR3 comprises 15 residues. V was pared by 5 bases and J by 5 bases, with 10 bases of the junction left unmatched. The CDR3 bases that were read are TGCAGTGCTGGGACGACAGGGGCCGTGAATGAAAAA. Encoded protein: CSAGTTGAVNEK. The entire CDR3 protein reads CSAGTTGAVNEKLFF.

Ten or more counts support this clone. The chain's CDR3 is CAWRAGRDSIETQYF. The CDR3 DNA, read in part, is TGTGCCTGGAGGGCGGGCCGGGACAGTATAGAGACC. The chain is built from TRBV30 and TRBJ2-5, with 7 bases aligning to TRBD1. The read ends 3 residues early relative to the CDR3; the germline J gene fills the gap. The ends lost 3 bases at V and 4 bases at J; junction bases unmatched: 11. The CDR3 length is 15 residues. From germline, CDR1 is GTSNPN and CDR2 SVGIG (reference sequence).

Concerning this clone itself: The CDR3 end is not reached by the read, which stops 3 residues before it; the germline J gene fills it in. The chain joins TRBV6-1 to TRBJ2-1, with 12 positions matching TRBD2. Losses at the gene ends were 1 base for V and 8 bases for J; bases not matched to a gene: 3. This CDR3 spans 15 amino acids. Germline V gives CDR1 MNHNS, CDR2 SASEGT. The CDR3 sequence is CASSEGASGRDEQFF. The sequenced CDR3 bases are TGTGCCAGCAGTGAAGGAGCTAGCGGGAGGGATGAG.

The table lists this clone with many counts. The CDR3 end falls 3 residues outside the read, so it is completed with the germline J gene. V usage is TRBV5-4 and J usage is TRBJ1-6, with 8 positions matching TRBD1. CDR1 and CDR2 (germline): SGHNT, YYREEE (reference sequence). This CDR3 region has 15 residues. The J segment lost 7 bases and the V segment lost 4 bases, leaving 7 bases of the junction unmatched. Incomplete CDR3 DNA: TGTGCCAGCAGCATGGACAGGGCGATGAATTCACCC. Translating gives CASSMDRAMNSP. In full, the CDR3 reads CASSMDRAMNSPLHF.

This clone occurred many times. The sequence runs out 3 residues before the end of the CDR3; the remainder is reconstructed from the germline J gene. The chain is built from TRBV11-2 and TRBJ1-3, with D unclear. Germline-derived CDR1 and CDR2 are SGHAT and FQNNGV. V lost 7 bases to trimming and J lost 4 bases, with 11 bases between them. There are 13 residues in the CDR3. The CDR3 bases that were read are TGTGCCAGCACCAACAGAGGGGGAAACACC. Translation: CASTNRGGNT. Given in full, the CDR3 is CASTNRGGNTIYF.

This clone showed up many times. The read terminates 3 residues before the CDR3 end, so the remaining end is supplied by the germline J gene. The rearrangement links TRBV5-4 to TRBJ2-1; a weak D match, TRBD2 (7 bases). Trimming left V 4 bases short and J 6 bases short, with 14 bases between. Germline V gives CDR1 SGHNT, CDR2 YYREEE (reference sequence). This CDR3 is 14 amino acids long. The sequenced part of the CDR3 DNA is TGTGCCAGCAGCCCCCTGGGGGGGGCCAATGAG. This codes for CASSPLGGANE. The full CDR3 reads CASSPLGGANEQFF.